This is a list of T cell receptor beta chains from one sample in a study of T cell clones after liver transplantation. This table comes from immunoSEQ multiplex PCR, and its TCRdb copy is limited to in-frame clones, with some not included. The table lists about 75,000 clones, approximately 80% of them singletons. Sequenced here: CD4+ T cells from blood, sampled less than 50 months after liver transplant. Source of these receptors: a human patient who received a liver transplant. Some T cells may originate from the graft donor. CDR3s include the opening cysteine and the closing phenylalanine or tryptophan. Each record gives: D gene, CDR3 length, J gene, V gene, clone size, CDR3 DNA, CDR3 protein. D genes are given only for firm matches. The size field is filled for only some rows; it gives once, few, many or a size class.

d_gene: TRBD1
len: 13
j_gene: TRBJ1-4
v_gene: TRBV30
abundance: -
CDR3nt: TGTGCCTGGAGGGGGACAGGGTATGAAAAACTGTTTTTT
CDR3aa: CAWRGTGYEKLFF

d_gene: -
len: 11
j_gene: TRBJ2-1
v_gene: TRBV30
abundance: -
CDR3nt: TGTGCCCGGGCAGGTTACAATGAGCAGTTCTTC
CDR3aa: CARAGYNEQFF

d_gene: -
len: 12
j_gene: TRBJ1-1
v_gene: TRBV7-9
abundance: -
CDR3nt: TGTGCCAGCAGCCCCGGTGGCACTGAAGCTTTCTTT
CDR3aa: CASSPGGTEAFF

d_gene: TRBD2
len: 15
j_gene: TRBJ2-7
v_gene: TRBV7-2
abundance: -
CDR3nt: TGTGCCAGCAGCTTAAGAGCGGGGGGCTCATACGAGCAGTACTTC
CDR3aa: CASSLRAGGSYEQYF

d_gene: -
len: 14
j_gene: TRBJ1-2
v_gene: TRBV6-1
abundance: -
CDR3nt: TGTGCCAGCAGTGAACTCACCACGACGCGGGGCTACACCTTC
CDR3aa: CASSELTTTRGYTF

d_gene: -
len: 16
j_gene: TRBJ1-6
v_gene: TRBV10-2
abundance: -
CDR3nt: TGCGCCAGCAGTGAGTCTACAGGGAGCTATAATTCACCCCTCCACTTT
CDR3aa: CASSESTGSYNSPLHF

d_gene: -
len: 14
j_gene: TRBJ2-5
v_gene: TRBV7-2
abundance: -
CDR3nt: TGTGCCAGCAGCTTAGCCGGAACCGGGGAGACCCAGTACTTC
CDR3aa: CASSLAGTGETQYF

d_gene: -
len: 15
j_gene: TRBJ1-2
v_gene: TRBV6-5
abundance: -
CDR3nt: TGTGCCAGCAGTTACTCGTACGCCTCCTTCTATGGCTACACCTTC
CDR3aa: CASSYSYASFYGYTF

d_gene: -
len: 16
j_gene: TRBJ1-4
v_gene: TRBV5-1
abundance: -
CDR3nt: TGCGCCAGCAGCTTGGTCGGTACAGACGATATAGAAAAACTGTTTTTT
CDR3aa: CASSLVGTDDIEKLFF

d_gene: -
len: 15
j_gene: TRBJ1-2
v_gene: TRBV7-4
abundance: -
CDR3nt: TGTGCCAGCAGCTTAGGAAGGTGGGAGGGGGATGGCTACACCTTC
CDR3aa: CASSLGRWEGDGYTF

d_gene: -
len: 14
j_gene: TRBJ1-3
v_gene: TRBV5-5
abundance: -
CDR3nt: TGTGCCAGCAGCTTAGGGCAGTTGGGAAACACCATATATTTT
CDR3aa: CASSLGQLGNTIYF

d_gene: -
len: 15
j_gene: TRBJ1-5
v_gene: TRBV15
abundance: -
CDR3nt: TGTGCCACCAGCAGAGATAGGGCATTCAATCAGCCCCAGCATTTT
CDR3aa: CATSRDRAFNQPQHF

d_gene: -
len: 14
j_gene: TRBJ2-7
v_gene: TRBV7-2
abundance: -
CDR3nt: TGTGCCAGCAGCTTAACCGGGTCGGGGCCCGAGCAGTACTTC
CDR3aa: CASSLTGSGPEQYF

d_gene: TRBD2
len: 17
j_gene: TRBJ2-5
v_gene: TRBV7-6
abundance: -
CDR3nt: TGTGCCAGCAGCTTCAGACTAGCGGGAGTCCCGGGCGAGACCCAGTACTTC
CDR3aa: CASSFRLAGVPGETQYF

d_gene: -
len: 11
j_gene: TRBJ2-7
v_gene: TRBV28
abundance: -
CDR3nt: TGTGCCAGCAGGTCCTTGAGGGAGCAGTACTTC
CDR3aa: CASRSLREQYF

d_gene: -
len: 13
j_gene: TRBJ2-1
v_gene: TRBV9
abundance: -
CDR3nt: TGTGCCAGCAGCATAACTAGCTACAATGAGCAGTTCTTC
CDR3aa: CASSITSYNEQFF

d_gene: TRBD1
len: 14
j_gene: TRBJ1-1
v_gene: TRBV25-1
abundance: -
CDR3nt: TGTGCCAGCAGTTCGACAGGGAGGGGCACTGAAGCTTTCTTT
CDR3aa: CASSSTGRGTEAFF

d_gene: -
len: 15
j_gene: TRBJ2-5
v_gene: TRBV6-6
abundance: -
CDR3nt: TGTGCCAGCATAATGGGGGGGCTAAGTCCTGAGACCCAGTACTTC
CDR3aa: CASIMGGLSPETQYF

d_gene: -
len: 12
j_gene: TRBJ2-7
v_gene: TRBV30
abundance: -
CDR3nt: TGTGCCTGGAGTTCCACAGTGTACGAGCAGTACTTC
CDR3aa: CAWSSTVYEQYF

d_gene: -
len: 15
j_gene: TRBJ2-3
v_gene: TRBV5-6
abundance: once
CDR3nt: TGTGCCAGCAGCTTGGCCGGAACGTACACAGATACGCAGTATTTT
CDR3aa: CASSLAGTYTDTQYF

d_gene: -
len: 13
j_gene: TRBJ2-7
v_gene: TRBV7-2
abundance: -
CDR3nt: TGTGCCAGCTACTCTAGGGGTGGCGTCGAGCAGTACTTC
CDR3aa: CASYSRGGVEQYF

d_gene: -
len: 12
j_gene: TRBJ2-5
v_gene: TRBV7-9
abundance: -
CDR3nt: TGTGCCAGCAGCTTTCCGAGCGAGACCCAGTACTTC
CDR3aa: CASSFPSETQYF

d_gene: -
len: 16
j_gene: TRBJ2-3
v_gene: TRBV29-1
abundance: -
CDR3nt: TGCAGCGTTGGGAAAGGACGGCCGACTAGCACAGATACGCAGTATTTT
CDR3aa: CSVGKGRPTSTDTQYF

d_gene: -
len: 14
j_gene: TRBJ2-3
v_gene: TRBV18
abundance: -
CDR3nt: TGTGCCAGCTCACCAGATACTGATCCAGATACGCAGTATTTT
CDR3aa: CASSPDTDPDTQYF

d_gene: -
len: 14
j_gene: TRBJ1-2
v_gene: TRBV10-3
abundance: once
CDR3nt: TGTGCCATCAGTGAGTTTGGGAAGGGTCGAGGCTACACCTTC
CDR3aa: CAISEFGKGRGYTF

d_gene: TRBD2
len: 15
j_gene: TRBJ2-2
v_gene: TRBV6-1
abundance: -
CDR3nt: TGTGCCAGCAGGGGACTAGCGGGGTACACCGGGGAGCTGTTTTTT
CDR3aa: CASRGLAGYTGELFF

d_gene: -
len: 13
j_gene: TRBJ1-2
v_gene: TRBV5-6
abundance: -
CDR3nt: TGTGCCAGCAGCATCAGGGTCAACTATGGCTACACCTTC
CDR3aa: CASSIRVNYGYTF

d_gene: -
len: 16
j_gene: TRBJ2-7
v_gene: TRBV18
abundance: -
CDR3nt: TGTGCCAGCTCACCGTTCGTTCTCGGCGCCTCCTACGAGCAGTACTTC
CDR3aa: CASSPFVLGASYEQYF

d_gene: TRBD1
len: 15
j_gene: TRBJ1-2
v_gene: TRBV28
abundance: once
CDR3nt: TGTGCCAGCAGTTTCTTGGACAGGGGCCTTCTGGGCTACACCTTC
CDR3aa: CASSFLDRGLLGYTF

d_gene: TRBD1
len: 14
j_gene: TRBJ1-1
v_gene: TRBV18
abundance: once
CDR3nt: TGTGCCAGCTCAATTCCGGGACAGGGTGGAACAGCTTTCTTT
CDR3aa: CASSIPGQGGTAFF

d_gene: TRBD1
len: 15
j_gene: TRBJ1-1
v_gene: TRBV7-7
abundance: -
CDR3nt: TGTGCTAGCAGCTTCGCCGGGACAGGGTTCACTGAAGCTTTCTTT
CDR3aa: CASSFAGTGFTEAFF

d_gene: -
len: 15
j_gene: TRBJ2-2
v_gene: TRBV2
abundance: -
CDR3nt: TGTGCCAGCAGTGAACGACGAGGGAACACCGGGGAGCTGTTTTTT
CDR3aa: CASSERRGNTGELFF

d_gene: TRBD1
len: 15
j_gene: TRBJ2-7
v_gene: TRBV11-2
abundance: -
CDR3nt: TGTGCCAGCAGCTTAGATCTGGGGACAGGGCAATTTAGGTACTTC
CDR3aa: CASSLDLGTGQFRYF

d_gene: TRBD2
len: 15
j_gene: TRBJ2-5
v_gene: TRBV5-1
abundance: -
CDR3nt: TGCGCCAGCAGCTTTAGCGGGGGGGCCAGGGAGACCCAGTACTTC
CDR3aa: CASSFSGGARETQYF